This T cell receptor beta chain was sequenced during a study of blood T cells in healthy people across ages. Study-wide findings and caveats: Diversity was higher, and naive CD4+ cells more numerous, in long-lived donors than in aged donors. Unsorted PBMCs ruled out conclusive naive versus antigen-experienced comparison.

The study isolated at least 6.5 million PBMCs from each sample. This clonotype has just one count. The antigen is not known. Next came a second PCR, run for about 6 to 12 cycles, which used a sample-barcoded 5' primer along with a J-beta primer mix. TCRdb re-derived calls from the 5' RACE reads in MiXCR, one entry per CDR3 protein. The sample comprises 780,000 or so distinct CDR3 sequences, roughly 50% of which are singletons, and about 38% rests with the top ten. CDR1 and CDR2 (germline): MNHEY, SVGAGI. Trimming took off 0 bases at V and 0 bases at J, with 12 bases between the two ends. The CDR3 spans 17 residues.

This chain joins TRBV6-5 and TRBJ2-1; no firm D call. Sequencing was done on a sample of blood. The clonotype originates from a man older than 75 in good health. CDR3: CASSYSPTPGSYNEQFF. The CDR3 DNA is TGTGCCAGCAGTTACTCCCCGACACCGGGCTCCTACAATGAGCAGTTCTTC.